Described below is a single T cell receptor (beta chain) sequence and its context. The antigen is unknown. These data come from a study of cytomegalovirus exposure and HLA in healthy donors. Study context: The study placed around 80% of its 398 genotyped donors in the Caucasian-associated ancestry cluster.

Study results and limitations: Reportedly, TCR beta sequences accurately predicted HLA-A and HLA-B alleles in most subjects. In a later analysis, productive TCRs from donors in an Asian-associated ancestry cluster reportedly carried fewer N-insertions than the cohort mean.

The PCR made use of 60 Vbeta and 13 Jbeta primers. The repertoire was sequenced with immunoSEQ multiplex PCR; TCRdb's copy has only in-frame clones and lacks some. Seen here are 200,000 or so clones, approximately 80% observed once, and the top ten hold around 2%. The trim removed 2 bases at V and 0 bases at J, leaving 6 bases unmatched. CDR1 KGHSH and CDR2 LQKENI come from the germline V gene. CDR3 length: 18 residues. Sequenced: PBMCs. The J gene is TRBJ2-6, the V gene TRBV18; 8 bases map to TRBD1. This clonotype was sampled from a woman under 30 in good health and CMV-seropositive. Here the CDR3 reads CASSPAGTGSSGANVLTF. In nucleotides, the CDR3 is TGTGCCAGCTCACCAGCCGGGACAGGAAGCTCTGGGGCCAACGTCCTGACTTTC.